The 27 T cell receptor beta chains reported below all come from one sample, sequenced in a study of long-term antiretroviral therapy in people with HIV. immunoSEQ v3.0 was run at survey level. Profiled with immunoSEQ multiplex PCR; TCRdb holds only in-frame clones, not every one. The table has tens of thousands of clones, 82% seen once; the top ten hold 5.6%. The starting material was unsorted PBMCs, obtained 0.2 years after starting antiretroviral therapy. The receptors here all came from a woman aged 25 to 39 with HIV.

V usage is TRBV2 and J usage is TRBJ1-6; 7 nucleotides align to TRBD1. Trimming cost V 6 bases and J 7 bases; bases outside gene matches: 6. There are 14 residues in the CDR3. From germline, CDR1 is SNHLY and CDR2 FYNNEI. CDR3 in amino acids: CASSSGGANSPLHF. The CDR3 nucleotides read TGTGCCAGCAGCTCAGGGGGAGCAAATTCACCCCTCCACTTT.

J is TRBJ2-1 and V is TRBV9; the match to TRBD1 covers 8 bases. Losses at the gene ends were 1 base for V and 8 bases for J; bases not matched to a gene: 2. The CDR3 has 13 residues. CDR1 is SGDLS and CDR2 is YYNGEE in the germline V gene. The CDR3 bases are TGTGCCAGCAGCGTAATGACAGGGGATGAGCAGTTCTTC. Amino acid sequence: CASSVMTGDEQFF. The full variable domain, in which reference TRBV9 and TRBJ2-1 provide the parts outside the CDR3, is DSGVTQTPKHLITATGQRVTLRCSPRSGDLSVYWYQQSLDQGLQFLIQYYNGEERAKGNILERFSAQQFPDLHSELNLSSLELGDSALYFCASSVMTGDEQFFGPGTRLTVL.

The J gene is TRBJ1-1, the V gene TRBV6-6; no clear D gene. Germline CDR1 is MNHNY and CDR2 is SVGAGI (reference sequence). V lost 2 bases and J lost 4, with 8 bases in between. The CDR3 consists of 13 residues. CDR3 nucleotides: TGTGCCAGCAGTTACACTCGGAGCACTGAAGCTTTCTTT. Encoded protein: CASSYTRSTEAFF.

This chain uses TRBV30 with TRBJ2-5; 10 nucleotides line up with TRBD1. V shed 1 base, J shed 4 bases, and the junction held 15 bases outside the gene matches. This CDR3 contains 18 residues. Germline V gene sequence: CDR1 GTSNPN, CDR2 SVGIG (reference sequence). CDR3 coding DNA: TGTGCCTGGAGTGCTTCCAGATCGGGACAGGGGTTTCGAGAGACCCAGTACTTC. It translates to CAWSASRSGQGFRETQYF.

V is TRBV5-4 and J is TRBJ1-2; no clear D gene. CDR1 SGHNT and CDR2 YYREEE come from the germline V gene (reference sequence). V was trimmed by 6 bases and J by 2 bases, leaving 17 bases between them. The CDR3 has 15 residues. The CDR3 is CASTSPGGRNYGYTF. The CDR3 bases are TGTGCCAGCACGTCCCCAGGTGGCAGGAACTATGGCTACACCTTC.

This clone was seen just once. The CDR3 nucleotides read TGTGCCAGCAGCTTGTTCGCGGGGGCGGCCAAAAACATTCAGTACTTC. Translation: CASSLFAGAAKNIQYF. The chain joins TRBV5-6 to TRBJ2-4, with a tentative D call TRBD2 (7 bases). Germline lookup yields CDR1 SGHDT and CDR2 YYEEEE. CDR3 size: 16 residues. Deletions cut 1 base from V and 1 base from J, with 12 bases between.

This chain links TRBV7-2 with TRBJ1-1; the D gene is possibly TRBD1 (5 bases). V was clipped by 1 base and J by 1 base, with 13 bases between them. The CDR3 spans 16 residues. Germline values: CDR1 SGHTA, CDR2 FQGNSA. The CDR3 DNA reads TGTGCCAGCAGCTTAGACCCCACAGGTAGGAACACTGAAGCTTTCTTT. Residues: CASSLDPTGRNTEAFF.

This clone was counted a few times. The chain has TRBV5-1 and TRBJ2-5; 12 bases are shared with TRBD2. The ends lost 4 bases at V and 5 bases at J; junction bases unmatched: 15. CDR1 and CDR2 from the germline V gene are SGHRS and YFSETQ. This CDR3 is 18 amino acids long. As DNA, the CDR3 is TGCGCCAGCAGCCTGGAGGCTAGCGGGGGGGCAGTTGGTGAGACCCAGTACTTC. This gives the protein CASSLEASGGAVGETQYF.

This clone showed up just once. This sequence joins TRBV6-1 and TRBJ1-3; D is undetermined. Per germline, CDR1 MNHNS and CDR2 SASEGT. The CDR3 is 14 amino acids. The V gene lost 8 bases and the J gene lost 0 bases, with 11 bases spanning the gap. The chain's CDR3 is CASASLSSGNTIYF. In DNA form, the CDR3 reads TGTGCCAGCGCTTCCCTGTCCTCTGGAAACACCATATATTTT.

V gene TRBV28 combines with J gene TRBJ1-1; tentatively, D is TRBD1 (5 bases). This CDR3 is built from 14 residues. V dropped 3 bases and J dropped 2 bases, with 10 bases sitting between them. Per germline, CDR1 MDHEN and CDR2 SYDVKM. The CDR3 loop is CASSLVQGNTEAFF. The CDR3 DNA sequence: TGTGCCAGCAGTTTGGTTCAGGGAAACACTGAAGCTTTCTTT.

CDR3 nucleotides: TGTGCCACCAGCAGTGCCATAAGGGCCCAATACGAGCAGTACGTC. Its translation: CATSSAIRAQYEQYV. This chain joins TRBV15 and TRBJ2-7; no reliable D call. Between the trimmed V and J ends, which lost 3 bases and 4 bases, there was a span of 16 bases. The germline CDR1 and CDR2 sequences are LNHNV and YYDKDF (reference sequence). This CDR3 has 15 residues.

This chain joins TRBV6-5 and TRBJ1-1; TRBD1 is a possible D gene (5 bases). The V end lost 8 bases, the J end lost 7 bases, and 17 bases lay between the germline ends. The CDR3 is made up of 13 amino acids. The germline gives CDR1 MNHEY, CDR2 SVGAGI. The CDR3: CASAKGPTFEAFF. The CDR3 DNA sequence: TGTGCCAGCGCGAAGGGGCCCACCTTTGAAGCTTTCTTT.

The chain combines TRBV5-1 with TRBJ2-3; TRBD1 matches 10 bases. The CDR3 contains 16 residues. V was pared by 4 bases and J by 4 bases, with 9 bases of the junction left unmatched. The germline gives CDR1 SGHRS, CDR2 YFSETQ. The CDR3 region is CASSLRTGGVADTQYF. DNA of the CDR3: TGCGCCAGCAGCCTACGGACAGGGGGTGTAGCAGATACGCAGTATTTT.

The J gene is TRBJ1-4, the V gene TRBV6-6; no definite D call. Trimming took 2 bases from V and 7 from J, leaving 11 bases between them. The CDR3 covers 14 residues. The V gene's germline CDR1 is MNHNY and CDR2 SVGAGI (reference sequence). CDR3 sequence reads: CASSYGSHVEKLFF. The CDR3 DNA reads as TGTGCCAGCAGTTACGGGAGTCATGTTGAAAAACTGTTTTTT.

The CDR3 loop reads CASSESFSPDTQYF. CDR3 in DNA: TGCGCCAGCAGTGAGTCGTTTAGCCCAGATACGCAGTATTTT. The chain joins TRBV10-2 to TRBJ2-3; no clear D gene. The germline V gene encodes CDR1 WSHSY and CDR2 SAAADI. Trimming stripped 0 bases from V and 4 bases from J, with 8 bases between. This CDR3 region has 14 residues.

This clone has more than one count but fewer than ten. This sequence joins TRBV5-1 and TRBJ1-2; tentatively, D is TRBD1 (6 bases). The germline V gene has CDR1 SGHRS and CDR2 YFSETQ. V was clipped by 0 bases and J by 7 bases, with 13 bases between them. The CDR3 is 14 residues long. CDR3 protein: CASSLEGEAGGYTF. The CDR3 DNA is TGCGCCAGCAGCTTGGAGGGGGAAGCGGGTGGCTACACCTTC.

The rearrangement uses TRBV1 and TRBJ2-3; the table's D call, TRBD1, has no DNA check behind it. TRBV1 is assigned pseudogene status. CDR3 length: 16 amino acids. CDR3 in DNA: TGCACCAGCAGCCAGGATAAGGGGACAGTAGAAGATACGCAGTATTTT. Residues: CTSSQDKGTVEDTQYF.

The chain is built from TRBV7-3 and TRBJ1-1; 7 nucleotides match TRBD1. Germline V gene data show CDR1 as SGHTA and CDR2 as FQGTGA. The CDR3 totals 13 residues. The V and J ends lost 4 bases and 8 bases, in that order; junction bases with no gene match: 7. The CDR3 region has the DNA TGTGCCAGCAGCTCCCAGGGACAGCAAGAAGCTTTCTTT. Translation gives CASSSQGQQEAFF.

The chain couples TRBV30 to TRBJ2-2, with a weak D call TRBD1 (6 bases). The germline V gene encodes CDR1 GTSNPN and CDR2 SVGIG (reference sequence). This CDR3 has 13 amino acids. Trimming cost V 3 bases and J 4 bases, with 9 bases left between them. In DNA form, the CDR3 reads TGTGCCTGGAGGTTGGGGGCCACCGGGGAGCTGTTTTTT. Translated, it gives CAWRLGATGELFF.

This clone came up a few times. The chain joins TRBV2 to TRBJ1-2, with 9 bases aligning to TRBD1. Germline CDR1 SNHLY, CDR2 FYNNEI. The CDR3 length is 13 residues. V was pared by 7 bases and J by 4 bases, with 4 bases of the junction left unmatched. The CDR3 DNA is TGTGCCAGCAATGTGGACAGGGGCTATGGCTACACCTTC. Translating it yields CASNVDRGYGYTF.

The chain recombines TRBV6-5 with TRBJ1-2, with 8 positions matching TRBD1. The CDR3 sequence is 15 residues long. Germline CDR1 is MNHEY and CDR2 is SVGAGI. The trim removed 6 bases at V and 2 bases at J, leaving 8 bases unmatched. CDR3 coding DNA: TGTGCCAGCAGAACTGGACAGGGTGTCAACTATGGCTACACCTTC. It translates to CASRTGQGVNYGYTF.

The chain joins TRBV2 to TRBJ2-7, with D unresolved. This CDR3 is 11 amino acids long. Trimming took 4 bases from V and 2 from J, leaving 3 bases between them. The germline V gene has CDR1 SNHLY and CDR2 FYNNEI. CDR3 amino acids: CASSAAYEQYF. The CDR3 DNA follows: TGTGCCAGCAGTGCCGCCTACGAGCAGTACTTC. Filled out from reference TRBV2 and TRBJ2-7, the complete variable domain reads EPEVTQTPSHQVTQMGQEVILRCVPISNHLYFYWYRQILGQKVEFLVSFYNNEISEKSEIFDDQFSVERPDGSNFTLKIRSTKLEDSAMYFCASSAAYEQYFGPGTRLTVT.

This clone has only one observation. The V call is TRBV4-1, the J call TRBJ1-2, with D possibly being TRBD1 (5 bases). The CDR3 extends over 14 amino acids. In germline, CDR1 is MGHRA, CDR2 YSYEKL. Trimming cost V 1 base and J 6 bases, with 12 bases left between them. The CDR3: CASSQVLSGHGYTF. DNA of the CDR3: TGCGCCAGCAGCCAAGTTCTGTCGGGGCATGGCTACACCTTC.

The chain is built from TRBV1 and TRBJ2-7; TRBD1, the table's D call, was not compared with the DNA. TRBV1 is an annotated pseudogene. CDR3 size: 15 residues. The CDR3 is CTSSQDVPGPREQYF. CDR3 DNA sequence: TGCACCAGCAGCCAAGATGTACCAGGCCCAAGGGAGCAGTACTTC.

This chain links TRBV30 with TRBJ2-5; the match to TRBD2 covers 14 bases. Germline V gives CDR1 GTSNPN, CDR2 SVGIG (reference sequence). This CDR3 region has 18 residues. Losses at the gene ends were 3 bases for V and 6 bases for J; bases not matched to a gene: 15. The CDR3 DNA follows: TGTGCCTGGAGAGCGGGACTAGCGGGGGCCGAGCCAGGGAAGACCCAGTACTTC. Translating it yields CAWRAGLAGAEPGKTQYF.

J is TRBJ2-7 and V is TRBV27; unclear D gene. V lost 5 bases and J 2 bases, leaving 16 bases between the germline ends. There are 15 residues in the CDR3. Germline loops: CDR1 MNHEY, CDR2 SMNVEV (reference sequence). The CDR3 region is CASSLGSSRPYEQYF. The CDR3 DNA reads as TGTGCCAGCAGTCTAGGGTCTTCGAGGCCCTACGAGCAGTACTTC.

The chain is built from TRBV4-2 and TRBJ2-1, with TRBD2 matching over 8 bases. The CDR3 extends over 17 amino acids. After removal of 4 bases from V and 0 bases from J, the junction contained 8 bases not matched to a gene. Germline CDR1 reads LGHNA; CDR2 reads YNFKEQ. CDR3 sequence: CASSLHPGTSSYNEQFF. The CDR3 DNA reads TGTGCCAGCAGCCTCCACCCTGGGACTAGCTCCTACAATGAGCAGTTCTTC.